The source of this T cell receptor (beta chain) is a study of shared clonotypes between healthy human individuals. Trimming removed 7 bases from V and 5 bases from J, with 9 bases in between. This CDR3 is 11 amino acids long. The germline V gene encodes CDR1 MNHEY and CDR2 SMNVEV (reference sequence). Produced via immunoSEQ multiplex PCR; TCRdb's table is partial and in-frame only. The sample holds over 2 million clones, roughly 90% seen once. The sample comprised naive CD4+ T cells from PBMCs. Regarding subset: CD45RA+ positively selected. The chain combines TRBV27 with TRBJ2-7; possible D gene TRBD2, 5 bases. This TCR was sampled from a man aged 18 to 30 in good health. Some clones in this sample may be carry-over from other donors' samples. The CDR3 DNA is TGTGCCAGCACCCTCGGGGACGAGCAGTACTTC. It is translated as CASTLGDEQYF.